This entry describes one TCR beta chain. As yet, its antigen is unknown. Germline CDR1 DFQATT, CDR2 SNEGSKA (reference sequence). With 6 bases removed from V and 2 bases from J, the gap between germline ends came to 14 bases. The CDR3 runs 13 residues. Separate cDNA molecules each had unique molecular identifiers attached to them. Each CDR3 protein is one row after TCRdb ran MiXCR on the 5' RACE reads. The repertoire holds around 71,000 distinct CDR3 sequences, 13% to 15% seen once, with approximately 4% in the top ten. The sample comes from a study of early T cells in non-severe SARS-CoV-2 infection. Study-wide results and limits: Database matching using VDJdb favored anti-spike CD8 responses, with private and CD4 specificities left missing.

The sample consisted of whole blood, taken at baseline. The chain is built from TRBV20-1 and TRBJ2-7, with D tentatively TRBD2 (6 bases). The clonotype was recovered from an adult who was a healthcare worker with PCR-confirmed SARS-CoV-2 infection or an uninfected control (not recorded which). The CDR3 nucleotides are TGCAGTGCCATGGCCGCGGGAACCTACGAGCAGTACTTC. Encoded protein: CSAMAAGTYEQYF.